One sample yielded the 30 T cell receptor beta chains listed below, sequenced in a study of human T cells and chemical hapten exposure. TCRdb reprocessed the 5' RACE reads with MiXCR, giving one entry per CDR3 protein. The profile shows approximately 81,000 distinct CDR3 sequences, more than 7% of them singletons. Unfractionated whole blood yielded the extracted total RNA. All receptors derive from a male donor in good health.

This clonotype was detected ten times or more. The genes are TRBV12-3 or TRBV12-4 and TRBJ2-2; 9 bases are a match to TRBD1. J was trimmed by 6 bases and V by 6 bases; bases with no gene match: 8. The CDR3 totals 15 residues. The CDR3 region is CASRTGGVGSGELFF. CDR3 in DNA: TGTGCCAGCAGGACAGGGGGGGTAGGATCCGGGGAGCTGTTTTTT.

V and J are TRBV6-5 and TRBJ2-7; weak D call: TRBD2 (6 bases). With 6 bases removed from V and 6 bases from J, the gap between germline ends came to 15 bases. CDR3 length: 13 amino acids. Germline V gene data show CDR1 as MNHEY and CDR2 as SVGAGI. The CDR3 DNA follows: TGTGCCAGCAGCCAAAACGGAGGGTTCGAGCAGTACTTC. Translating gives CASSQNGGFEQYF.

This clonotype showed up many times. V is TRBV27 and J is TRBJ1-1, with 9 bases lining up with TRBD1. The CDR3 spans 13 residues. The junction had 6 bases not matched to a gene; V was cut back by 8 bases and J by 5 bases. The V gene's germline CDR1 is MNHEY and CDR2 SMNVEV (reference sequence). CDR3 loop: CASRGQGYTEAFF. CDR3 bases: TGTGCCAGCCGAGGACAGGGGTATACTGAAGCTTTCTTT.

In nucleotides, the CDR3 is TGTGCCAGCTCATCTCGGGGACAGCGCGACTACGAGCAGTACTTC. Residues: CASSSRGQRDYEQYF. The rearrangement links TRBV18 to TRBJ2-7, with 7 bases lining up with TRBD1. The CDR3 covers 15 residues. Germline V gene lookup returns CDR1 KGHSH and CDR2 LQKENI. The V gene end was trimmed by 5 bases and the J gene end by 3 bases; junction bases not matched to a gene: 10.

This clonotype was seen only a few times. The chain joins TRBV5-1 to TRBJ2-2; perhaps TRBD2 as D (6 bases). The ends were cut back, 4 bases at V and 0 bases at J, with 19 bases in the middle. This CDR3 has 18 amino acids. Germline CDR1 SGHRS, CDR2 YFSETQ. The CDR3 nucleotides read TGCGCCAGCAGCCACACCCCCGGGACGGGAGCGAACACCGGGGAGCTGTTTTTT. Translated, it gives CASSHTPGTGANTGELFF.

In this sample, this clonotype turned up a few times. The V call is TRBV7-2, the J call TRBJ2-2, with a weak D call TRBD1 (6 bases). The CDR3 contains 14 residues. Looked up from germline, CDR1 is SGHTA and CDR2 is FQGNSA. V was cut by 5 bases and J by 1 base, with 8 bases left in between. CDR3 residues: CASSKGQNTGELFF. The CDR3 nucleotides are TGTGCCAGCAGCAAGGGACAGAACACCGGGGAGCTGTTTTTT.

As for this clonotype: A clone one base away is much larger, so this may be a read error. The chain combines TRBV6-5 with TRBJ2-3; 12 nucleotides line up with TRBD2. The germline V gene has CDR1 MNHEY and CDR2 SVGAGI. The CDR3 is 16 amino acids. The CDR3 coding sequence is TGTGCCAGCGGTTACGGGAGACTAGCGGGAGCAGATACGCAGTATTTT. It translates to CASGYGRLAGADTQYF.

Ten or more counts support this clonotype. The rearrangement links TRBV7-2 to TRBJ2-5; 16 bases match TRBD2. CDR3 size: 18 residues. Trimming cost V 3 bases and J 3 bases; bases outside gene matches: 7. Germline V gene lookup returns CDR1 SGHTA and CDR2 FQGNSA. The CDR3 protein is CASSLGLAGGLFEETQYF. For the CDR3, the DNA is TGTGCCAGCAGCTTGGGACTAGCGGGGGGGCTATTCGAAGAGACCCAGTACTTC.

This clonotype was found a few times. The genes are TRBV5-6 and TRBJ2-1; TRBD1 agrees at 7 bases. This CDR3 is built from 14 residues. Losses at the gene ends were 1 base for V and 7 bases for J; bases not matched to a gene: 5. CDR1 and CDR2 from the germline V gene are SGHDT and YYEEEE. The CDR3: CASSLRGGPNEQFF. DNA of the CDR3: TGTGCCAGCAGCTTGAGAGGGGGCCCGAATGAGCAGTTCTTC.

This chain links TRBV6-5 with TRBJ1-3; a weak D match, TRBD1 (6 bases). Germline CDR1 is MNHEY and CDR2 is SVGAGI. The length of the CDR3 is 14 residues. The V end lost 7 bases, the J end lost 2 bases, and 12 bases lay between the germline ends. The CDR3 bases are TGTGCCAGCATTCCAGGGGTTGCTGGAAACACCATATATTTT. This translates into CASIPGVAGNTIYF.

This clonotype was observed a handful of times. The J gene is TRBJ1-2, the V gene TRBV12-3 or TRBV12-4; TRBD1 is a possible D gene (5 bases). The CDR3 totals 13 residues. With 6 bases removed from V and 0 bases from J, the gap between germline ends came to 8 bases. The DNA for the CDR3 is TGTGCCAGCAGGGGGGGAGCTAACTATGGCTACACCTTC. Translation gives CASRGGANYGYTF.

This sequence joins TRBV29-1 and TRBJ2-1, with 14 nucleotides matching TRBD2. Per the germline V gene, CDR1 is SQVTM and CDR2 is ANQGSEA. CDR3 size: 18 residues. The ends lost 3 bases at V and 0 bases at J; junction bases unmatched: 7. The CDR3 DNA is TGCAGCGTTGATTGGACTAGCGGGGGGCAAAGCTCCTACAATGAGCAGTTCTTC. Translating gives CSVDWTSGGQSSYNEQFF.

This clonotype was observed a handful of times. The genes are TRBV5-4 and TRBJ2-7; D might be TRBD1 (6 bases). The CDR3 has 12 residues. Germline V CDR1 and CDR2: SGHNT, YYREEE (reference sequence). V lost 2 bases to trimming and J lost 5 bases, with 8 bases between them. CDR3 sequence: CASSFGGHEQYF. The CDR3 nucleotides are TGTGCCAGCAGCTTTGGGGGCCACGAGCAGTACTTC.

The CDR3, as DNA: TGCAGCGTTGGGGAGGGGTACAAGACCGGGGAGCTGTTTTTT. Its protein product is CSVGEGYKTGELFF. The V call is TRBV29-1, the J call TRBJ2-2, with 7 bases fitting TRBD2. Looked up from germline, CDR1 is SQVTM and CDR2 is ANQGSEA. The CDR3 loop spans 14 amino acids. V shed 4 bases and J 5 bases; nucleotides not matched to a gene: 7.

The CDR3 bases are TGCGCCAGCAGCTTGGAAGGGGAAGCATCAGATGGCTACACCTTC. This translates into CASSLEGEASDGYTF. The rearrangement joins TRBV5-1 to TRBJ1-2; tentatively, D is TRBD1 (5 bases). The CDR3 length is 15 residues. Trimming cost V 0 bases and J 6 bases, with 15 bases left between them. The V gene's germline CDR1 is SGHRS and CDR2 YFSETQ.

The chain couples TRBV11-1 to TRBJ2-5; TRBD1 matches at 11 bases. This CDR3 region has 16 residues. After removal of 5 bases from V and 2 bases from J, the junction contained 7 bases not matched to a gene. Per germline, CDR1 SGHAT and CDR2 FQDESV (reference sequence). In DNA form, the CDR3 reads TGTGCCAGCAGCACTGGGACAGGGGGGCGTCAAGAGACCCAGTACTTC. This encodes CASSTGTGGRQETQYF.

The rearrangement links TRBV7-2 to TRBJ1-6, with D possibly matching TRBD1 (6 bases). Trimming stripped 5 bases from V and 6 bases from J, with 11 bases between. Germline V lookup: CDR1 SGHTA, CDR2 FQGNSA. The CDR3 is made up of 14 amino acids. For the CDR3, the DNA is TGTGCCAGCAGCACCGGACAGAGTAATTCACCCCTCCACTTT. It yields the protein CASSTGQSNSPLHF.

This clonotype has at least ten counts. The V call is TRBV18, the J call TRBJ2-1; the match to TRBD2 covers 14 bases. The CDR3 covers 18 residues. Germline V CDR1 and CDR2: KGHSH, LQKENI. Trimming cost V 1 base and J 0 bases; bases outside gene matches: 2. The CDR3 bases are TGTGCCAGCTCACCACGTGGGACTAGCGGGAGCTCCTACAATGAGCAGTTCTTC. This gives the protein CASSPRGTSGSSYNEQFF.

The chain carries TRBV6-2 or TRBV6-3 and TRBJ2-1; 10 positions match TRBD1. Germline-derived CDR1 and CDR2 are MNHEY and SVGEGT. This CDR3 region has 14 residues. V shed 5 bases, J shed 8 bases, and the junction held 6 bases outside the gene matches. The CDR3 bases are TGTGCCAGCAGTGCGGGACAGGGGTTCTATGAGCAGTTCTTC. Translation gives CASSAGQGFYEQFF.

This clonotype was recorded at least ten times. The chain combines TRBV10-3 with TRBJ2-2; D is possibly TRBD2 (5 bases). CDR1 and CDR2 (germline): ENHRY, SYGVKD. V dropped 0 bases and J dropped 7 bases, with 12 bases sitting between them. The CDR3 spans 15 residues. The chain's CDR3 is CAISESSSSGGELFF. CDR3 bases: TGTGCCATCAGTGAGTCCTCTTCAAGCGGCGGGGAGCTGTTTTTT.

The chain is built from TRBV6-2 or TRBV6-3 and TRBJ2-1, with 7 nucleotides matching TRBD1. The CDR3 length is 16 residues. Germline-derived CDR1 and CDR2 are MNHEY and SVGEGT. V lost 6 bases to trimming and J lost 3 bases; unmatched junction nucleotides: 11. The CDR3 spells CASSSLSGTDYNEQFF. The CDR3, as DNA: TGTGCCAGCAGCTCACTTTCCGGGACAGACTACAATGAGCAGTTCTTC.

This sequence joins TRBV7-9 and TRBJ1-1; possibly TRBD1 for D (5 bases). This CDR3 comprises 15 residues. Trimming pared 3 bases from V and 1 base from J, leaving 12 bases between. Germline V lookup: CDR1 SEHNR, CDR2 FQNEAQ (reference sequence). The CDR3 is CASSFTGATNTEAFF. The CDR3 nucleotides are TGTGCCAGCAGCTTTACTGGGGCGACGAACACTGAAGCTTTCTTT.

The rearrangement links TRBV29-1 to TRBJ1-3; D unclear. The CDR3 consists of 11 residues. Germline assignment: CDR1 SQVTM and CDR2 ANQGSEA. V lost 5 bases, J lost 1 base, and 3 bases lay in between. The DNA for the CDR3 is TGCAGCGTTAATTCTGGAAACACCATATATTTT. Translated: CSVNSGNTIYF.

This clonotype came up a few times. V usage is TRBV12-3 or TRBV12-4 and J usage is TRBJ2-6; a weak D match, TRBD2 (5 bases). The V end lost 6 bases, the J end lost 2 bases, and 14 bases lay between the germline ends. This CDR3 has 16 residues. CDR3 sequence reads: CASSYHLGAGANVLTF. Written as DNA, the CDR3 is TGTGCCAGCAGCTACCACTTGGGAGCTGGGGCCAACGTCCTGACTTTC.

Comment on this clonotype: The junction departs from the called germline gene at one end, perhaps through a read error. The gene calls are TRBV12-3 or TRBV12-4 and TRBJ1-1; the D gene is possibly TRBD1 (6 bases). This CDR3 has 14 residues. This CDR3 reads CASRLAGGQNEAFF. In DNA, the CDR3 is TGTGCCAGCAGATTAGCGGGGGGGCAGAATGAAGCTTTCTTT.

This clonotype has more than one count but fewer than ten. The chain carries TRBV5-1 and TRBJ1-1, with TRBD1 as a possible D gene (5 bases). The CDR3 extends over 15 amino acids. Germline CDR1 is SGHRS and CDR2 is YFSETQ. Trimming pared 0 bases from V and 0 bases from J, leaving 9 bases between. The chain's CDR3 is CASSLGGPMNTEAFF. In nucleotides, the CDR3 is TGCGCCAGCAGCTTGGGGGGACCGATGAACACTGAAGCTTTCTTT.

This clonotype was counted a few times. V is TRBV28 and J is TRBJ1-3; 9 bases line up with TRBD1. The ends lost 6 bases at V and 0 bases at J; junction bases unmatched: 6. Looked up from germline, CDR1 is MDHEN and CDR2 is SYDVKM. CDR3 length: 16 amino acids. CDR3 region: CASSPGQGISGNTIYF. CDR3 sequence (DNA): TGTGCCAGCAGCCCAGGACAGGGGATCTCTGGAAACACCATATATTTT.

This clonotype was counted at least ten times. The chain recombines TRBV18 with TRBJ1-1; weak D call: TRBD1 (6 bases). Per the germline V gene, CDR1 is KGHSH and CDR2 is LQKENI. The CDR3 runs 14 residues. The germline V and J ends were trimmed by 0 bases and 1 base, with 6 bases remaining between them. CDR3 region: CASSPPDRNTEAFF. Here the CDR3 DNA reads TGTGCCAGCTCACCACCGGACAGGAACACTGAAGCTTTCTTT.

This clonotype was picked up a small number of times. The rearrangement links TRBV6-5 to TRBJ1-1; 7 bases match TRBD1. The CDR3 is 14 residues long. Germline assignment: CDR1 MNHEY and CDR2 SVGAGI. Unmatched junction bases numbered 8, after V lost 3 bases and J lost 7 bases. The CDR3 coding sequence is TGTGCCAGCAGTTATTTGGTGACAGGGTATGAAGCTTTCTTT. Its protein is CASSYLVTGYEAFF.

Many counts were recorded for this clonotype. The chain has TRBV13 and TRBJ1-6; maybe TRBD1 (5 bases). V lost 5 bases, J lost 2 bases, and 10 bases lay in between. The CDR3 contains 15 residues. Per germline, CDR1 PRHDT and CDR2 FYEKMQ (reference sequence). CDR3 nucleotides: TGTGCCAGCAGCCAGGGACCGACCTATAATTCACCCCTCCACTTT. It codes for CASSQGPTYNSPLHF.